Listed here are 23 T cell receptor beta chains from one sample, sequenced in a study of T cell responses to AZD1222 COVID-19 vaccine. Profiling relied on immunoSEQ multiplex PCR, and the TCRdb table lists in-frame clones only, not all of them. The sample includes 150,000 or so clones, about nine tenths seen only once; the top ten take under 2.5%. This specimen consisted of peripheral blood, obtained on day 0 of AZD1222 vaccination. These receptors all stem from an adult in good health.

The chain carries TRBV19 and TRBJ1-5, with TRBD1 as a possible D gene (5 bases). V was clipped by 4 bases and J by 6 bases, with 13 bases between them. The CDR3 extends over 14 amino acids. The germline gives CDR1 LNHDA, CDR2 SQIVND (reference sequence). The CDR3 DNA reads as TGTGCCAGTAGTACCCCAACAGGAGGTCAGCCCCAGCATTTT. Amino acid sequence: CASSTPTGGQPQHF.

CDR3 sequence reads: CASSLFFDRETSGYTF. CDR3 DNA: TGTGCCAGCAGCTTATTCTTCGACAGGGAAACGAGTGGCTACACCTTC. The chain recombines TRBV7-2 with TRBJ1-2; 7 bases fit TRBD1. The CDR3 length is 16 residues. Germline CDR1 and CDR2: SGHTA and FQGNSA. V was clipped by 2 bases and J by 7 bases; unmatched bases: 13.

The V and J genes are TRBV3-1 (or the pseudogene TRBV3-2) and TRBJ1-1; no definite D call. CDR3 length equals 14 residues. Germline V gene data show CDR1 as LGHDT and CDR2 as YNNKEL (reference sequence). Deletions cut 5 bases from V and 3 bases from J, with 13 bases between. Here the CDR3 DNA reads TGTGCCAGCAGCTTCCGCACGGATCACACTGAAGCTTTCTTT. Protein product: CASSFRTDHTEAFF.

The chain uses TRBV15 and TRBJ1-2; TRBD1 aligns across 9 bases. CDR1 is LNHNV and CDR2 is YYDKDF in the germline V gene (reference sequence). The ends lost 6 bases at V and 8 bases at J; junction bases unmatched: 7. The CDR3 loop spans 13 amino acids. The CDR3 DNA is TGTGCCACCAGTATGGGACAGGGCTGGGGCTACACCTTC. This translates into CATSMGQGWGYTF.

The V and J genes are TRBV7-8 and TRBJ1-5; tentative D call: TRBD1 (5 bases). V shed 1 base and J shed 2 bases, with 15 bases lying between them. Per germline, CDR1 SGHVS and CDR2 FQNEAQ. This CDR3 spans 17 amino acids. CDR3 in amino acids: CASSLGFGGRGNQPQHF. CDR3 coding DNA: TGTGCCAGCAGCTTAGGTTTCGGGGGTAGGGGCAATCAGCCCCAGCATTTT.

This chain links TRBV19 with TRBJ2-3; a weak D match, TRBD1 (6 bases). CDR3 length equals 15 residues. Trimming stripped 9 bases from V and 6 bases from J, with 22 bases between. Germline-derived CDR1 and CDR2 are LNHDA and SQIVND (reference sequence). CDR3 residues: CASCLVRGGLDTQYF. The CDR3 nucleotides are TGTGCCAGCTGTTTAGTCAGGGGCGGTTTGGATACGCAGTATTTT.

This clone came up once. The chain uses TRBV10-3 and TRBJ1-2, with D possibly matching TRBD1 (5 bases). The CDR3 consists of 12 residues. CDR1 ENHRY and CDR2 SYGVKD come from the germline V gene. Trimming left V 7 bases short and J 2 bases short, with 8 bases between. The CDR3 DNA reads as TGTGCCATCAATCAGGGAAACTATGGCTACACCTTC. The encoded protein is CAINQGNYGYTF.

The V gene is TRBV5-6, the J gene TRBJ2-2; D is unresolved. The length of the CDR3 is 15 residues. Trimming stripped 0 bases from V and 6 bases from J, with 12 bases between. CDR1 SGHDT and CDR2 YYEEEE come from the germline V gene. As DNA, the CDR3 is TGTGCCAGCAGCTTGGCCGGTTTTGGGGCCGGGGAGCTGTTTTTT. It encodes CASSLAGFGAGELFF.

This clone was seen only once. This chain joins TRBV30 and TRBJ1-5; 9 bases align to TRBD1. V lost 2 bases, J lost 7 bases, and 9 bases stayed unmatched. The germline CDR1 and CDR2 sequences are GTSNPN and SVGIG (reference sequence). This CDR3 is built from 15 residues. Written as DNA, the CDR3 is TGTGCCTGGAGTCCCGGACAGGGGAACGGACAGCCCCAGCATTTT. It is translated as CAWSPGQGNGQPQHF. The full variable domain, in which reference TRBV30 and TRBJ1-5 provide the parts outside the CDR3, is SQTIHQWPATLVQPVGSPLSLECTVEGTSNPNLYWYRQAAGRGLQLLFYSVGIGQISSEVPQNLSASRPQDRQFILSSKKLLLSDSGFYLCAWSPGQGNGQPQHFGDGTRLSIL.

The rearrangement uses TRBV6-5 and TRBJ1-1; D possibly corresponds to TRBD1 (6 bases). This CDR3 comprises 13 residues. Per the germline V gene, CDR1 is MNHEY and CDR2 is SVGAGI. Trimming took 7 bases from V and 2 from J, leaving 11 bases between them. CDR3: CASTRGFNTEAFF. CDR3 nucleotides: TGTGCCAGCACCAGGGGCTTTAACACTGAAGCTTTCTTT.

The rearrangement joins TRBV6-2 or TRBV6-3 to TRBJ1-2; 7 nucleotides line up with TRBD1. The germline gives CDR1 MNHEY, CDR2 SVGEGT. This CDR3 region has 13 residues. V was clipped by 6 bases and J by 8 bases; unmatched bases: 9. The CDR3 loop reads CASSRPTGVGYTF. CDR3 nucleotide sequence: TGTGCCAGCAGCCGACCAACAGGGGTAGGCTACACCTTC.

The chain carries TRBV12-3 or TRBV12-4 and TRBJ1-1, with 7 positions matching TRBD1. J gave up 5 bases and V 6 bases, and 3 bases lay outside the gene matches. The CDR3 sequence is 12 residues long. In nucleotides, the CDR3 is TGTGCCAGCAGAGCGACAGGGACTGAAGCTTTCTTT. It encodes CASRATGTEAFF.

V usage is TRBV2 and J usage is TRBJ2-3; 8 nucleotides match TRBD2. V dropped 6 bases and J dropped 4; count of bases not matched to a gene: 12. Germline CDR1 reads SNHLY; CDR2 reads FYNNEI. The CDR3 extends over 16 amino acids. CDR3 sequence (DNA): TGTGCCAGCAGGCACCGAGGAGCGGGAGTACCAGATACGCAGTATTTT. Encoded protein: CASRHRGAGVPDTQYF. Full variable domain (missing parts from reference TRBV2 and TRBJ2-3): EPEVTQTPSHQVTQMGQEVILRCVPISNHLYFYWYRQILGQKVEFLVSFYNNEISEKSEIFDDQFSVERPDGSNFTLKIRSTKLEDSAMYFCASRHRGAGVPDTQYFGPGTRLTVL.

The V gene is TRBV7-2, the J gene TRBJ1-2, with D possibly TRBD1 on 6 matching bases. The length of the CDR3 is 18 residues. The ends were cut back, 1 base at V and 6 bases at J, with 24 bases in the middle. CDR1 and CDR2 from the germline V gene are SGHTA and FQGNSA. The CDR3 here is CASSLDPNSGMGGNGYTF. In DNA, the CDR3 is TGTGCCAGCAGCTTAGACCCAAATAGTGGGATGGGGGGCAATGGCTACACCTTC.

This rearrangement joins TRBV30 to TRBJ1-2; D gene unclear. The germline V gene has CDR1 GTSNPN and CDR2 SVGIG (reference sequence). V lost 3 bases and J lost 2, with 10 bases in between. The CDR3 has 13 residues. The CDR3, as DNA: TGTGCCTGGAGCGTAACGGTAAACTATGGCTACACCTTC. It specifies CAWSVTVNYGYTF.

V is TRBV11-3 and J is TRBJ2-2, with a tentative D call TRBD2 (6 bases). The ends were cut back, 5 bases at V and 6 bases at J, with 16 bases in the middle. This CDR3 contains 15 residues. Germline V gene data show CDR1 as SGHNT and CDR2 as YENEEA. CDR3 sequence (DNA): TGTGCCAGCAGCACTTACCCGGGGACTTCCGGGGAGCTGTTTTTT. It codes for CASSTYPGTSGELFF.

There are a few counts of this clone. The chain links TRBV3-1 (or the pseudogene TRBV3-2) to TRBJ2-5; 7 bases are a match to TRBD2. The CDR3 loop spans 16 amino acids. V lost 1 base to trimming and J lost 3 bases; unmatched junction nucleotides: 8. The germline V gene has CDR1 LGHDT and CDR2 YNNKEL (reference sequence). CDR3 region: CASSQALGLLEETQYF. CDR3 sequence (DNA): TGTGCCAGCAGCCAAGCCCTGGGACTACTTGAAGAGACCCAGTACTTC.

The CDR3 bases are TGTGCCAGCAGCTCCCTCAGGAACCCGAACACTGAAGCTTTCTTT. It encodes CASSSLRNPNTEAFF. The chain is built from TRBV5-6 and TRBJ1-1; no clear D. The CDR3 runs 15 residues. In germline, CDR1 is SGHDT, CDR2 YYEEEE. V was clipped by 3 bases and J by 1 base, with 13 bases between them.

V usage is TRBV4-3 and J usage is TRBJ2-7; D assignment may be TRBD1 or TRBD2 (6 bases each). V lost 3 bases, J lost 6 bases, and 12 bases lay in between. The V gene's germline CDR1 is LGHNA and CDR2 YSLEER. The CDR3 totals 13 residues. The CDR3: CASSHIRGREQYF. The DNA of the CDR3 is TGCGCCAGCAGCCACATCCGGGGGCGCGAGCAGTACTTC.

This sequence joins TRBV10-2 and TRBJ2-5; 7 nucleotides line up with TRBD2. V dropped 6 bases and J dropped 1; count of bases not matched to a gene: 2. The CDR3 contains 13 residues. CDR1 is WSHSY, CDR2 SAAADI, per germline. The CDR3 DNA reads as TGCGCCAGCAGGGGGGGGATCCAAGAGACCCAGTACTTC. This encodes CASRGGIQETQYF.

CDR3 coding DNA: TGTGCCAGCAGCCGTCTAGCGGGTCCCTACGAGCAGTACTTC. It is translated as CASSRLAGPYEQYF. The chain employs TRBV3-1 (or the pseudogene TRBV3-2) and TRBJ2-7; 8 bases are shared with TRBD2. Germline V gives CDR1 LGHDT, CDR2 YNNKEL (reference sequence). This CDR3 spans 14 amino acids. V was clipped by 4 bases and J by 2 bases; unmatched bases: 4.

The chain recombines TRBV6-2 or TRBV6-3 with TRBJ2-1; 12 bases are a match to TRBD2. From germline, CDR1 is MNHEY and CDR2 SVGEGT. There are 16 residues in the CDR3. V gave up 5 bases and J gave up 5 bases; unmatched junction bases: 7. The chain's CDR3 is CASSTRLAGADNEQFF. In nucleotides, the CDR3 is TGTGCCAGCAGTACAAGACTAGCGGGGGCGGACAATGAGCAGTTCTTC.

CDR3: CASSPIVAYEQYF. The CDR3 DNA reads TGTGCCAGCAGCCCCATCGTCGCCTACGAGCAGTACTTC. This sequence joins TRBV11-2 and TRBJ2-7; D gene unclear. The V and J ends lost 5 bases and 2 bases respectively, with 10 bases between them. CDR3 size: 13 residues. Germline-derived CDR1 and CDR2 are SGHAT and FQNNGV.